These 20 T cell receptor beta chains came from one sample sequenced in a study of blood T cell repertoires in COVID-19. Here immunoSEQ multiplex PCR was the method, and the copy in TCRdb shows in-frame clones only, minus some. The sample lists approximately 46,000 clones, about 79% seen once, with approximately 7.7% in the top ten. Sequencing used peripheral blood. These receptors all come from a human donor in a cohort sampled during active COVID-19.

The chain uses TRBV5-1 and TRBJ2-3, with unresolved D. The CDR3 is 15 residues long. The V and J ends lost 0 bases and 3 bases respectively, with 11 bases between them. CDR1 is SGHRS and CDR2 is YFSETQ in the germline V gene. The chain's CDR3 is CASSLGASLTDTQYF. CDR3 nucleotides: TGCGCCAGCAGCTTGGGGGCGTCTTTGACAGATACGCAGTATTTT.

The rearrangement uses TRBV28 and TRBJ2-3, with D unresolved. V gave up 7 bases and J gave up 2 bases, with 7 bases separating them. The CDR3 totals 12 residues. The V gene's germline CDR1 is MDHEN and CDR2 SYDVKM. DNA for the CDR3: TGTGCCAGCACCCGACTCACAGATACGCAGTATTTT. Translation gives CASTRLTDTQYF.

This chain connects TRBV28 to TRBJ2-3, with D tentatively TRBD1 (5 bases). The CDR3 is 12 residues long. Germline V gene lookup returns CDR1 MDHEN and CDR2 SYDVKM. Trimming removed 3 bases at V and 6 bases at J, with 7 bases between. CDR3 in amino acids: CASSLKGDTQYF. As DNA, the CDR3 is TGTGCCAGCAGTTTGAAGGGGGATACGCAGTATTTT.

The chain is built from TRBV19 and TRBJ2-1; 12 nucleotides match TRBD1. V lost 5 bases to trimming and J lost 12 bases; unmatched junction nucleotides: 11. The CDR3 length is 15 residues. Germline values: CDR1 LNHDA, CDR2 SQIVND (reference sequence). CDR3 sequence (DNA): TGTGCCAGTAGTCTCTCCGGGACAGGGGGCGCGTGGCAGTTCTTC. Amino acids: CASSLSGTGGAWQFF.

The V call is TRBV11-2, the J call TRBJ2-1; 13 positions match TRBD2. V lost 4 bases, J lost 6 bases, and 3 bases stayed unmatched. CDR1 is SGHAT, CDR2 FQNNGV, per germline. CDR3 length: 15 amino acids. CDR3 amino acids: CASSSGLAGVNEQFF. As DNA, the CDR3 is TGTGCCAGCAGCTCAGGACTAGCGGGAGTCAATGAGCAGTTCTTC.

This chain uses TRBV14 with TRBJ2-7; D remains ambiguous. This CDR3 region has 14 residues. CDR1 is SGHDN and CDR2 is FVKESK in the germline V gene. The V gene lost 0 bases and the J gene lost 5 bases, with 11 bases spanning the gap. This CDR3 reads CASSQDNLDHEQYF. CDR3 sequence (DNA): TGTGCCAGCAGCCAAGATAATCTAGATCACGAGCAGTACTTC.

This chain connects TRBV1 to TRBJ2-1; the D call of TRBD2 is as the table states it, not checked on the DNA. TRBV1 is recorded as a pseudogene. This CDR3 has 16 amino acids. This CDR3 is CTSQKAGTSGYNEQFF. Here the CDR3 DNA reads TGCACCAGCCAAAAGGCCGGGACTAGCGGATACAATGAGCAGTTCTTC.

The J gene is TRBJ1-2, the V gene TRBV6-5; D is unclear. Germline CDR1 reads MNHEY; CDR2 reads SVGAGI. V lost 5 bases, J lost 1 base, and 14 bases lay in between. The CDR3 is made up of 15 amino acids. The CDR3 loop is CASSQTGLINYGYTF. DNA of the CDR3: TGTGCCAGCAGTCAAACCGGGTTGATTAACTATGGCTACACCTTC.

The rearrangement uses TRBV6-6 and TRBJ2-7, with 7 bases aligning to TRBD1. V dropped 2 bases and J dropped 3; count of bases not matched to a gene: 4. Looked up from germline, CDR1 is MNHNY and CDR2 is SVGAGI (reference sequence). The CDR3 loop spans 14 amino acids. CDR3 bases: TGTGCCAGCAGTTACCAGCCAGGGGGCTACGAGCAGTACTTC. Translating gives CASSYQPGGYEQYF.

The chain couples TRBV5-1 to TRBJ2-1; 7 bases fit TRBD2. The CDR3 has 15 amino acids. Germline trimming cut 1 base from V and 5 bases from J; bases unmatched to any gene: 6. CDR1 and CDR2 from the germline V gene are SGHRS and YFSETQ. CDR3 region: CASSLMREGNNEQFF. The CDR3 DNA reads as TGCGCCAGCAGCTTGATGAGGGAGGGGAACAATGAGCAGTTCTTC.

The genes are TRBV6-6 and TRBJ1-5; 9 positions agree with TRBD1. The length of the CDR3 is 15 residues. The trim removed 6 bases at V and 6 bases at J, leaving 9 bases unmatched. The germline CDR1 and CDR2 sequences are MNHNY and SVGAGI (reference sequence). This CDR3 reads CASRGPGQGSQPQHF. Written as DNA, the CDR3 is TGTGCCAGCAGGGGCCCGGGACAGGGAAGTCAGCCCCAGCATTTT.

The chain recombines TRBV11-3 with TRBJ2-3; the D gene is possibly TRBD2 (5 bases). Germline V gene data show CDR1 as SGHNT and CDR2 as YENEEA. This CDR3 has 15 amino acids. Between the trimmed V and J ends, which lost 1 base and 2 bases, there was a span of 10 bases. The CDR3 sequence: CASSLGGRPTDTQYF. CDR3 sequence (DNA): TGTGCCAGCAGCTTAGGAGGGAGACCCACAGATACGCAGTATTTT. Supplemented by reference TRBV11-3 and TRBJ2-3, the full variable domain reads EAGVVQSPRYKIIEKKQPVAFWCNPISGHNTLYWYLQNLGQGPELLIRYENEEAVDDSQLPKDRFSAERLKGVDSTLKIQPAELGDSAVYLCASSLGGRPTDTQYFGPGTRLTVL.

The CDR3 DNA is TGTGCCAGCAGCCCACGGTGGGGGCTGGGGGAGCAGTACTTC. This codes for CASSPRWGLGEQYF. This chain links TRBV7-2 with TRBJ2-7; D is possibly TRBD1 (6 bases). The CDR3 is 14 amino acids. Germline V gene lookup returns CDR1 SGHTA and CDR2 FQGNSA. V shed 5 bases and J shed 7 bases, with 18 bases lying between them.

This sequence joins TRBV5-1 and TRBJ2-7; perhaps D is TRBD1 or TRBD2 (5 bases each). The CDR3 is made up of 14 amino acids. Germline V lookup: CDR1 SGHRS, CDR2 YFSETQ. V lost 4 bases, J lost 2 bases, and 13 bases lay in between. Here the CDR3 DNA reads TGCGCCAGCAGCCTGGACTTGACAGCCTACGAGCAGTACTTC. Protein sequence: CASSLDLTAYEQYF.

The chain employs TRBV10-2 and TRBJ2-2, with 8 bases identical to TRBD1. Losses at the gene ends were 10 bases for V and 4 bases for J; bases not matched to a gene: 8. From germline, CDR1 is WSHSY and CDR2 SAAADI. The CDR3 contains 14 residues. CDR3 in DNA: TGCGCCATATCGGGACAGGTGGGCACCGGGGAGCTGTTTTTT. This encodes CAISGQVGTGELFF.

This clone was seen only a few times. V and J are TRBV4-3 and TRBJ1-1, with no clear D. V lost 0 bases and J 5 bases, leaving 7 bases between the germline ends. The CDR3 length is 13 residues. The germline gives CDR1 LGHNA, CDR2 YSLEER. The DNA of the CDR3 is TGCGCCAGCAGCCAAGACTCGAGGACTGAAGCTTTCTTT. It specifies CASSQDSRTEAFF.

The J gene is TRBJ2-1, the V gene TRBV24-1; D may be TRBD1 (6 bases). The V end lost 4 bases, the J end lost 14 bases, and 23 bases lay between the germline ends. The germline gives CDR1 KGHDR, CDR2 SFDVKD. The CDR3 runs to 15 residues. In DNA, the CDR3 is TGTGCCACCAGTGACTCCGGGACAAAGGCGATGAAGGAGTTCTTC. It is translated as CATSDSGTKAMKEFF.

This clone was found once. The CDR3 nucleotides read TGTGCCATCAGTGAGCCATCCTCGGTCGGGGGTAGCAATCAGCCCCAGCATTTT. Protein: CAISEPSSVGGSNQPQHF. The chain links TRBV10-3 to TRBJ1-5; maybe TRBD1 (5 bases). Germline CDR1 ENHRY, CDR2 SYGVKD. The CDR3 has 18 residues. Trimming took 2 bases from V and 0 from J, leaving 17 bases between them.

This clone was found a few times. CDR3 residues: CASSQDRTASGNTIYF. CDR3 nucleotides: TGCGCCAGCAGCCAAGATCGGACTGCCTCTGGAAACACCATATATTTT. The V and J genes are TRBV4-3 and TRBJ1-3, with unresolved D. The CDR3 covers 16 residues. Germline V gene data show CDR1 as LGHNA and CDR2 as YSLEER. V lost 0 bases, J lost 0 bases, and 9 bases lay in between.

The chain is built from TRBV11-3 and TRBJ2-3, with a weak D call TRBD2 (6 bases). The CDR3 sequence is 14 residues long. Trimming shortened V by 3 bases and J by 4 bases, and 11 bases separated the two germline ends. Germline V CDR1 and CDR2: SGHNT, YENEEA. Here the CDR3 DNA reads TGTGCCAGCAGCTTCGGGAGAGGCGCAGATACGCAGTATTTT. Its translation is CASSFGRGADTQYF.